The rows below give T cell receptor beta chains drawn from one sample of a study of control samples from healthy donors and cancer patients. TCRdb's copy holds only in-frame clones and misses some; the assay was immunoSEQ multiplex PCR. Here the sample spans some 150,000 clones, around 94% being singletons. Sequenced input: blood. These receptors all come from a man aged 40-49 years in good health. Both conserved end residues are trimmed from each CDR3. Each record gives: J gene, V gene, CDR3 protein.

>TRBJ1-6|TRBV21-1
ASNPGQYSPLH
>TRBJ2-4|TRBV5-1
ASSLVGQGEAKNIQY
>TRBJ2-1|TRBV4-2
ASSQLGLAGEYNEQF
>TRBJ1-2|TRBV7-9
ASSLGPEVPGPRNYGYT
>TRBJ2-7|TRBV19
ARRLNRPQYSYEQY
>TRBJ2-1|TRBV5-1
ASSLEQGVNEQF
>TRBJ1-4|TRBV27
ASSLLGTANEKLF
>TRBJ2-1|TRBV6-5
ASRPTQGSYNEQF
>TRBJ2-1|TRBV12-2
ASRLALAGEPYNEQF
>TRBJ2-1|TRBV5-8
ASRVQGAGGEQF
>TRBJ1-5|TRBV19
ASRPGGNSNQPQH
>TRBJ2-2|TRBV19
ASSIEGYTGELF
>TRBJ2-7|TRBV18
ASSPILTSGSFGGGYEQY
>TRBJ2-4|TRBV7-8
ASSLGWFGLLTKNIQY
>TRBJ1-4|TRBV10-2
ASSEFRGGEKLF
>TRBJ1-3|TRBV10-3
AISGKSGNTIY
>TRBJ2-1|TRBV12-5
ASGLDRGLNEQF
>TRBJ2-1|TRBV6-6
ASSPVRGGGEQF
>TRBJ2-3|TRBV24-1
ATSDSLGRGAGTDTQY
>TRBJ1-2|TRBV4-3
ASSQAGGQVLYGYT
>TRBJ1-3|TRBV28
ASSLGDSGNTIY
>TRBJ2-7|TRBV6-1
ASSEPDRGSYEQY
>TRBJ2-2|TRBV15
ATSRDPGAGVGELF
>TRBJ2-2|TRBV27
ASSPLGGNTGELF
>TRBJ2-3|TRBV7-9
ASSLVFDTTDTQY
>TRBJ2-1|TRBV4-1
ASSLKRRPQWYNEQF
>TRBJ1-3|TRBV4-3
ASSQDNFRELFGNTIY
>TRBJ2-7|TRBV19
ASSIGQSAYEQY
>TRBJ2-3|TRBV7-3
ASSSAGTLTDTQY
>TRBJ1-5|TRBV4-1
ASSSVRTSGTQH
>TRBJ1-2|TRBV28
ASGLGENYGYT
>TRBJ1-6|TRBV7-7
ASSLARTEDNSPLH
>TRBJ1-4|TRBV2
AVAGGLGEKLF
>TRBJ1-4|TRBV24-1
ATSDLGEEKLF
>TRBJ2-5|TRBV7-8
ASSLALDEATEETQY
>TRBJ2-3|TRBV21-1
ASSKDRGGLADTQY
>TRBJ2-1|TRBV6-5
ASSGISYNEQF
>TRBJ2-7|TRBV4-1
ASSQELGQMSSYEQY
>TRBJ2-3|TRBV27
ASRDPGGGGDTQY
>TRBJ1-1|TRBV9
ASSVAPPPVSGMNTEAF
>TRBJ1-3|TRBV7-6
ASSLARTGGNTIY